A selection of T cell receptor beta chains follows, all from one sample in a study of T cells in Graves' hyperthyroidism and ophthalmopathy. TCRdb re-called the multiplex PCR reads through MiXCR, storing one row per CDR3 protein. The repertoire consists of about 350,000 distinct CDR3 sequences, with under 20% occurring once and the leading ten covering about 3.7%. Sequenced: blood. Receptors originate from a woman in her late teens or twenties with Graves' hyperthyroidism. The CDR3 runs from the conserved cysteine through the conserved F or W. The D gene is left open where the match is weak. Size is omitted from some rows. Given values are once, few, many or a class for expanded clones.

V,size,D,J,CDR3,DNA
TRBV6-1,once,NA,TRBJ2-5,CASRLAFQETQYF,TGTGCCAGCAGGCTAGCATTCCAAGAGACCCAGTACTTC
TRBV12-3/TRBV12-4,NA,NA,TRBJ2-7,CASSLTQGSHEQYF,TGTGCCAGCAGTTTAACCCAGGGTTCCCACGAGCAGTACTTC
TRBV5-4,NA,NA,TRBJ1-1,CASSPQTENTEAFF,TGTGCCAGCAGCCCCCAAACGGAGAACACTGAAGCTTTCTTT
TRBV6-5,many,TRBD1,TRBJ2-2,CASSYWGQTNTGELFF,TGTGCCAGCAGTTACTGGGGACAGACGAACACCGGGGAGCTGTTTTTT
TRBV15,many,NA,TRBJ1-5,CATSRDRQPQHF,TGTGCCACCAGCAGAGACCGCCAGCCCCAGCATTTT
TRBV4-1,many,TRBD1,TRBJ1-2,CASSQGRGTDYGYTF,TGCGCCAGCAGCCAAGGGAGAGGGACAGACTATGGCTACACCTTC
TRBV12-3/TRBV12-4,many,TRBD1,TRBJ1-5,CASRRTGGNQPQHF,TGTGCCAGCAGGAGGACAGGTGGCAATCAGCCCCAGCATTTT
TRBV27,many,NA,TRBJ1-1,CASKKGQINTEAFF,TGTGCCAGCAAGAAAGGGCAGATCAACACTGAAGCTTTCTTT
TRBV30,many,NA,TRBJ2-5,CAWSVHGTQYF,TGTGCCTGGAGTGTTCATGGGACCCAGTACTTC
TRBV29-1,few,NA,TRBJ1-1,CSPVEAGNTEAFF,TGCAGCCCGGTTGAGGCGGGGAACACTGAAGCTTTCTTT
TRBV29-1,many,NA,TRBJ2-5,CSVEWTAYQETQYF,TGCAGCGTTGAATGGACAGCGTACCAAGAGACCCAGTACTTC
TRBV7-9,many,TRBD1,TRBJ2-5,CASSFPQGSGETQYF,TGTGCCAGCAGCTTCCCACAGGGGTCCGGGGAGACCCAGTACTTC
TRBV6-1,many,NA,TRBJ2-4,CASRDRRAKNIQYF,TGTGCCAGCCGCGACAGGAGAGCCAAAAACATTCAGTACTTC
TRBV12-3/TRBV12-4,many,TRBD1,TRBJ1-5,CASSSGQVGNQPQHF,TGTGCCAGCAGTTCCGGACAGGTGGGGAATCAGCCCCAGCATTTT
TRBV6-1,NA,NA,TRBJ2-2,CASSETVGNTGELFF,TGTGCCAGCAGTGAAACAGTCGGGAACACCGGGGAGCTGTTTTTT
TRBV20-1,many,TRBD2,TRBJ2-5,CSALLNGGGLGMFKETQYF,TGCAGTGCCCTCTTGAACGGGGGGGGCCTAGGAATGTTTAAAGAGACCCAGTACTTC
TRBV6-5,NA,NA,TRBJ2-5,CASSSAQITPFQETQYF,TGTGCCAGCAGTTCCGCGCAGATTACCCCCTTCCAAGAGACCCAGTACTTC
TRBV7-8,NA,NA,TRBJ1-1,CASSTYFIRVAFF,TGTGCCAGCAGCACCTATTTTATAAGGGTAGCTTTCTTT
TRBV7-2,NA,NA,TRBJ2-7,CASSFGREAYEQYF,TGTGCCAGCAGCTTTGGGCGGGAAGCCTACGAGCAGTACTTC
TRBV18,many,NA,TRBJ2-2,CASSPYKLTGELFF,TGTGCCAGCTCACCATATAAGCTCACCGGGGAGCTGTTTTTT
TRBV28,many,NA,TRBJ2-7,CASRRTAPYEQYF,TGTGCCAGCAGGAGGACAGCCCCCTACGAGCAGTACTTC
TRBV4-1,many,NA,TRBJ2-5,CASSQFGGQETQYF,TGCGCCAGCAGCCAGTTTGGGGGCCAGGAGACCCAGTACTTC
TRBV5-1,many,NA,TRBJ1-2,CASSSYGLSNYGYTF,TGCGCCAGCAGCTCCTACGGACTCTCTAACTATGGCTACACCTTC
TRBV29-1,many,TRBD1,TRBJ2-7,CSAQGASYEQYF,TGCAGCGCACAGGGGGCCTCCTACGAGCAGTACTTC
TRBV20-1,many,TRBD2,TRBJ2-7,CSARTSGSLGEQYF,TGCAGTGCTAGGACTAGCGGGAGTCTAGGTGAGCAGTACTTC
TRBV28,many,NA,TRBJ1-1,CASSSAGAAGDTEAFF,TGTGCCAGCAGTTCCGCAGGGGCCGCCGGGGACACTGAAGCTTTCTTT
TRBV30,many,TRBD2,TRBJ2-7,CAWSGGGGEQYF,TGTGCCTGGAGTGGCGGGGGAGGCGAGCAGTACTTC
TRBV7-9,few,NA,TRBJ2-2,CASSPDSAGELFF,TGTGCCAGCAGCCCCGACAGTGCCGGGGAGCTGTTTTTT
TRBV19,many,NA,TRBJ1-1,CASSADWVGTEAFF,TGTGCCAGTAGTGCAGATTGGGTTGGAACTGAAGCTTTCTTT
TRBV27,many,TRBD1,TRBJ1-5,CASSLSRQGVQPQHF,TGTGCCAGCAGTTTATCAAGACAGGGTGTTCAGCCCCAGCATTTT
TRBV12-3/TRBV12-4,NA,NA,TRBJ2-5,CASSFGKGETQYF,TGTGCCAGCAGTTTTGGGAAAGGGGAGACCCAGTACTTC
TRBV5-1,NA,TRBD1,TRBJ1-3,CASSYTGASGNTIYF,TGCGCCAGCAGCTACACAGGGGCGTCTGGAAACACCATATATTTT
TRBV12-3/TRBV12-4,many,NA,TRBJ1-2,CASSYSRGVPYGYTF,TGTGCCAGCAGTTACTCTCGAGGGGTTCCCTATGGCTACACCTTC
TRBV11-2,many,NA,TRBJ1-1,CASSPTWGASTEAFF,TGTGCCAGCAGCCCTACGTGGGGGGCGTCCACTGAAGCTTTCTTT
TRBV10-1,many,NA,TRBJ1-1,CASSESRRGFGAFF,TGCGCCAGCAGTGAGTCTAGACGAGGGTTCGGGGCTTTCTTT
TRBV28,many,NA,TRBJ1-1,CASSIPGLGEAFF,TGTGCCAGCAGTATTCCGGGACTGGGTGAAGCTTTCTTT
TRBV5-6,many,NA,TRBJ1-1,CASSLALDLNTEAFF,TGTGCCAGCAGCTTGGCGCTGGATTTGAACACTGAAGCTTTCTTT